A single sample gave rise to the 10 T cell receptor beta chains below, sequenced in a study of T cell repertoires in cytomegalovirus infection. Their antigens are not known. TCRdb analysed the reads with MiXCR anew, one entry per CDR3 protein. The top ten clones hold roughly 31% of a sample with over 100,000 distinct CDR3 sequences, over 9.5% of them seen once. The sample taken for sequencing was PBMCs, sequenced either directly or after in vitro stimulation (not recorded which). These receptors were obtained from a human donor in good health (CMV status not recorded). Some clones in this sample may be carry-over from other donors' samples.

This clonotype was seen ten or more times. The CDR3 sequence is CASSLTVGGSTDTQYF. The DNA for the CDR3 is TGTGCCAGCAGCTTAACGGTTGGGGGAAGCACAGATACGCAGTATTTT. V is TRBV7-9 and J is TRBJ2-3; either TRBD1 or TRBD2 may supply D (5 bases each). V lost 2 bases, J lost 0 bases, and 12 bases lay in between. The CDR3 is made up of 16 amino acids. The germline gives CDR1 SEHNR, CDR2 FQNEAQ (reference sequence).

This clonotype has only a few counts. The chain combines TRBV12-3 or TRBV12-4 with TRBJ2-1; 7 positions agree with TRBD1. This CDR3 contains 13 residues. V shed 5 bases, J shed 12 bases, and the junction held 10 bases outside the gene matches. CDR3 amino acids: CASSTQTGTAQFF. In nucleotides, the CDR3 is TGTGCCAGCAGTACTCAAACCGGGACAGCGCAGTTCTTC.

J is TRBJ2-1 and V is TRBV7-9, with 8 bases aligning to TRBD2. V shed 5 bases and J 1 base; nucleotides not matched to a gene: 16. The CDR3 consists of 19 residues. CDR1 is SEHNR, CDR2 FQNEAQ, per germline (reference sequence). CDR3 amino acids: CASSRETIRAGASYNEQFF. The CDR3, as DNA: TGTGCCAGCAGCCGCGAAACGATAAGAGCGGGAGCGTCCTACAATGAGCAGTTCTTC.

This clonotype has at least ten counts. Germline and junction disagree at one end, which may indicate a read error. The chain combines TRBV7-2 with TRBJ2-2; TRBD1 or TRBD2 may be the D gene (7 bases each). Germline assignment: CDR1 SGHTA and CDR2 FQGNSA. This CDR3 region has 13 residues. The CDR3 is CASRGGRTGELFF. CDR3 bases: TGTGCAAGCAGGGGGGGCCGCACCGGGGAGCTGTTTTTT.

In its sample, this clonotype was seen many times. The rearrangement links TRBV7-2 to TRBJ2-3; 7 nucleotides line up with TRBD2. The J segment lost 6 bases and the V segment lost 1 base, leaving 10 bases of the junction unmatched. Germline CDR1 reads SGHTA; CDR2 reads FQGNSA. CDR3 size: 16 residues. CDR3 nucleotide sequence: TGTGCCAGCAGCTTAGAAGTTGCGGGAGCAGGTGATACGCAGTATTTT. Amino acids: CASSLEVAGAGDTQYF.

This clonotype was counted only a few times. The rearrangement links TRBV19 to TRBJ2-1; a weak D match, TRBD1 (5 bases). Germline-derived CDR1 and CDR2 are LNHDA and SQIVND (reference sequence). This CDR3 spans 11 amino acids. V lost 4 bases, J lost 10 bases, and 8 bases lay in between. Written as DNA, the CDR3 is TGTGCCAGTAGTACAGGGTACGAGCAGTTCTTC. This encodes CASSTGYEQFF. Drawing the rest from reference TRBV19 and TRBJ2-1, the complete variable domain is DGGITQSPKYLFRKEGQNVTLSCEQNLNHDAMYWYRQDPGQGLRLIYYSQIVNDFQKGDIAEGYSVSREKKESFPLTVTSAQKNPTAFYLCASSTGYEQFFGPGTRLTVL.

In this sample, this clonotype turned up a few times. The chain joins TRBV7-8 to TRBJ2-7, with 8 positions matching TRBD2. This CDR3 has 16 amino acids. The V gene's germline CDR1 is SGHVS and CDR2 FQNEAQ. V was pared by 0 bases and J by 6 bases, with 10 bases of the junction left unmatched. CDR3 residues: CASSLAHTGGSGEQYF. For the CDR3, the DNA is TGTGCCAGCAGCTTAGCGCACACGGGAGGGAGTGGCGAGCAGTACTTC.

This clonotype came up many times. This chain uses TRBV7-2 with TRBJ2-3, with 8 bases aligning to TRBD1. The ends lost 9 bases at V and 1 base at J; junction bases unmatched: 3. Germline-derived CDR1 and CDR2 are SGHTA and FQGNSA. This CDR3 has 13 amino acids. CDR3 in amino acids: CASDRGGTDTQYF. In nucleotides, the CDR3 is TGTGCCAGTGACAGGGGCGGCACAGATACGCAGTATTTT.

This clonotype was seen many times. V is TRBV7-8 and J is TRBJ2-3; weak D call: TRBD2 (6 bases). CDR1 and CDR2 from the germline V gene are SGHVS and FQNEAQ. This CDR3 contains 15 residues. Trimming stripped 4 bases from V and 0 bases from J, with 11 bases between. The CDR3 nucleotides read TGTGCCAGCAGCTCCATAGCGGCTAGCACAGATACGCAGTATTTT. This translates into CASSSIAASTDTQYF.

For this clonotype: A single base separates this from a much larger clone, so it may be a read error. The chain joins TRBV10-3 to TRBJ1-2, with D possibly matching TRBD1 (6 bases). The CDR3 contains 14 residues. Germline CDR1 and CDR2: ENHRY and SYGVKD. V was cut by 6 bases and J by 2 bases, with 13 bases left in between. DNA of the CDR3: TGTGCCATCAGCGCAAATCAGGGGAACTATGGCTACACCTTC. It specifies CAISANQGNYGYTF.